Sequencing of this T cell receptor beta chain was carried out in a study of cytomegalovirus exposure and HLA in healthy donors. With 60 Vbeta and 13 Jbeta primers, the PCR was carried out. Profiling relied on immunoSEQ multiplex PCR, and the TCRdb table lists in-frame clones only, not all of them. The repertoire holds 85,000 to 130,000 clones, with almost 80% as singletons. The clonotype was recovered from a man between 60 and 70 years old in good health and CMV-seropositive. The specimen was PBMCs.

In DNA, the CDR3 is TGTGCCAGCAGTGGGGGGGGAGCCTGGGAGACCCAGTACTTC. Protein product: CASSGGGAWETQYF. The chain carries TRBV6-1 and TRBJ2-5; 7 bases are shared with TRBD2. The CDR3 covers 14 residues. Looked up from germline, CDR1 is MNHNS and CDR2 is SASEGT. V lost 4 bases, J lost 5 bases, and 7 bases stayed unmatched.